A selection of T cell receptor beta chains follows, all from one sample in a study of radiotherapy plus CTLA-4 blockade in lung cancer. Measured with immunoSEQ multiplex PCR; TCRdb has only the in-frame clones, and not every one. Among about 30,000 clones listed, about 80% were seen once. The sequencing here drew on peripheral blood, taken from a patient treated with radiotherapy plus ipilimumab. Receptors were obtained from a human donor with non-small cell lung cancer that progressed on radiotherapy plus ipilimumab. The CDR3 runs from the conserved cysteine through the conserved F or W. Fields, in order: D gene, J gene, V gene, clone size, CDR3 protein, CDR3 DNA. A D gene is named only where the DNA matches it firmly. Clone size appears in some rows only: once, few, many, or a class for an expanded clone.

d_call: .
j_call: TRBJ1-1
v_call: TRBV7-9
clone_size: .
cdr3_aa: CASSLDMNTEAFF
cdr3_nt: TGTGCCAGCAGCTTAGACATGAACACTGAAGCTTTCTTT

d_call: TRBD2
j_call: TRBJ2-3
v_call: TRBV10-3
clone_size: .
cdr3_aa: CAISVTRGTRVQQDTQYF
cdr3_nt: TGTGCCATCAGTGTAACGAGGGGGACTAGAGTTCAACAAGATACGCAGTATTTT

d_call: .
j_call: TRBJ2-7
v_call: TRBV7-2
clone_size: .
cdr3_aa: CASSLERGREQYF
cdr3_nt: TGTGCCAGCAGCTTAGAGAGGGGGAGGGAGCAGTACTTC

d_call: .
j_call: TRBJ2-2
v_call: TRBV15
clone_size: .
cdr3_aa: CATGGADGELFF
cdr3_nt: TGTGCCACCGGAGGGGCTGACGGGGAGCTGTTTTTT

d_call: TRBD1
j_call: TRBJ1-2
v_call: TRBV28
clone_size: once
cdr3_aa: CASSRDSLYGYTF
cdr3_nt: TGTGCCAGCAGTCGGGACAGCCTCTATGGCTACACCTTC

d_call: TRBD1
j_call: TRBJ2-4
v_call: TRBV4-1
clone_size: few
cdr3_aa: CASSQEGTGRKNIQYF
cdr3_nt: TGCGCCAGCAGCCAGGAAGGGACAGGGCGCAAAAACATTCAGTACTTC

d_call: TRBD2
j_call: TRBJ2-3
v_call: TRBV28
clone_size: few
cdr3_aa: CAISLAGGVDTQYF
cdr3_nt: TGTGCCATCTCGCTGGCGGGAGGTGTAGATACGCAGTATTTT

d_call: .
j_call: TRBJ2-3
v_call: TRBV10-1
clone_size: .
cdr3_aa: CASSPGRDTQYF
cdr3_nt: TGCGCCAGCTCCCCCGGGAGAGATACGCAGTATTTT

d_call: .
j_call: TRBJ1-1
v_call: TRBV19
clone_size: .
cdr3_aa: CASSLARNTEAFF
cdr3_nt: TGTGCCAGTAGTTTAGCCAGGAACACTGAAGCTTTCTTT

d_call: TRBD1
j_call: TRBJ1-2
v_call: TRBV18
clone_size: .
cdr3_aa: CASSLLPGQGRDYGYTF
cdr3_nt: TGTGCCAGCTCTCTCTTACCGGGACAGGGTAGGGACTATGGCTACACCTTC

d_call: .
j_call: TRBJ2-1
v_call: TRBV21-1
clone_size: few
cdr3_aa: CASTPLPYNEQFF
cdr3_nt: TGTGCCAGCACACCCCTCCCGTACAATGAGCAGTTCTTC

d_call: .
j_call: TRBJ2-5
v_call: TRBV5-4
clone_size: .
cdr3_aa: CASSWEDSQETQYF
cdr3_nt: TGTGCCAGCAGCTGGGAGGACAGCCAAGAGACCCAGTACTTC

d_call: .
j_call: TRBJ1-1
v_call: TRBV7-9
clone_size: .
cdr3_aa: CASKTATLNTEAFF
cdr3_nt: TGTGCCTCGAAGACAGCGACCTTGAACACTGAAGCTTTCTTT

d_call: .
j_call: TRBJ2-7
v_call: TRBV5-1
clone_size: .
cdr3_aa: CASSPDGSYEQYF
cdr3_nt: TGCGCCAGCAGCCCGGACGGGAGCTACGAGCAGTACTTC

d_call: .
j_call: TRBJ2-7
v_call: TRBV7-6
clone_size: .
cdr3_aa: CASSLWGYEQYF
cdr3_nt: TGTGCCAGCAGCTTATGGGGTTACGAGCAGTACTTC

d_call: .
j_call: TRBJ1-1
v_call: TRBV9
clone_size: .
cdr3_aa: CASSPTDRVGEAFF
cdr3_nt: TGTGCCAGCAGCCCCACCGACCGGGTAGGTGAAGCTTTCTTT

d_call: .
j_call: TRBJ1-1
v_call: TRBV18
clone_size: .
cdr3_aa: CASSPGLNTEAFF
cdr3_nt: TGTGCCAGCTCACCGGGGTTGAACACTGAAGCTTTCTTT

d_call: .
j_call: TRBJ2-1
v_call: TRBV19
clone_size: .
cdr3_aa: CASMGRGARPNEQFF
cdr3_nt: TGTGCCAGTATGGGAAGAGGGGCGCGTCCCAATGAGCAGTTCTTC

d_call: TRBD1
j_call: TRBJ1-4
v_call: TRBV5-4
clone_size: .
cdr3_aa: CASSVDREGEKLFF
cdr3_nt: TGTGCCAGCAGCGTGGACAGGGAGGGAGAAAAACTGTTTTTT

d_call: .
j_call: TRBJ1-4
v_call: TRBV2
clone_size: .
cdr3_aa: CASRLRATNEKLFF
cdr3_nt: TGTGCCAGCAGGCTAAGGGCAACTAATGAAAAACTGTTTTTT

d_call: .
j_call: TRBJ2-2
v_call: TRBV27
clone_size: .
cdr3_aa: CASNPTGNTGELFF
cdr3_nt: TGTGCCAGCAACCCAACAGGGAACACCGGGGAGCTGTTTTTT

d_call: TRBD1
j_call: TRBJ2-7
v_call: TRBV28
clone_size: .
cdr3_aa: CASSWDRAPYEQYF
cdr3_nt: TGTGCCAGCAGTTGGGACAGGGCCCCCTACGAGCAGTACTTC

d_call: TRBD1
j_call: TRBJ1-4
v_call: TRBV4-1
clone_size: .
cdr3_aa: CASSQWDRKFTNEKLFF
cdr3_nt: TGCGCCAGCAGCCAATGGGACAGGAAGTTCACTAATGAAAAACTGTTTTTT

d_call: .
j_call: TRBJ2-7
v_call: TRBV7-2
clone_size: few
cdr3_aa: CASSLSILGSEQYF
cdr3_nt: TGTGCCAGCAGCTTATCGATTCTGGGTTCCGAGCAGTACTTC

d_call: .
j_call: TRBJ2-2
v_call: TRBV4-2
clone_size: .
cdr3_aa: CASSQDRAGVGTGELFF
cdr3_nt: TGTGCCAGCAGCCAAGATCGGGCAGGGGTAGGGACCGGGGAGCTGTTTTTT

d_call: .
j_call: TRBJ2-1
v_call: TRBV7-3
clone_size: .
cdr3_aa: CASSLSGGQTEQFF
cdr3_nt: TGTGCCAGCAGCTTAAGCGGAGGACAGACTGAGCAGTTCTTC

d_call: .
j_call: TRBJ2-7
v_call: TRBV23-1
clone_size: .
cdr3_aa: CASTRGTARTHEQYF
cdr3_nt: TGCGCCAGCACCCGCGGGACGGCACGAACCCACGAGCAGTACTTC

d_call: .
j_call: TRBJ1-2
v_call: TRBV7-9
clone_size: .
cdr3_aa: CASSLGRGSNYGYTF
cdr3_nt: TGTGCCAGCAGCTTAGGACGGGGCAGCAACTATGGCTACACCTTC

d_call: TRBD1
j_call: TRBJ2-2
v_call: TRBV19
clone_size: .
cdr3_aa: CASSIRQGTGELFF
cdr3_nt: TGTGCCAGTAGTATTCGACAGGGTACGGGGGAGCTGTTTTTT

d_call: .
j_call: TRBJ1-5
v_call: TRBV21-1
clone_size: .
cdr3_aa: CASRPTSPGGVGNQPQHF
cdr3_nt: TGTGCCAGCAGGCCGACTAGCCCGGGGGGCGTTGGCAATCAGCCCCAGCATTTT

d_call: .
j_call: TRBJ2-1
v_call: TRBV11-2
clone_size: .
cdr3_aa: CASSPPFGGNEQFF
cdr3_nt: TGTGCCAGCAGCCCGCCCTTTGGGGGCAATGAGCAGTTCTTC

d_call: .
j_call: TRBJ2-1
v_call: TRBV6-5
clone_size: few
cdr3_aa: CASMGGPYNEQFF
cdr3_nt: TGTGCCAGCATGGGGGGACCCTACAATGAGCAGTTCTTC

d_call: TRBD2
j_call: TRBJ2-7
v_call: TRBV18
clone_size: .
cdr3_aa: CASSPGLVNYEQYF
cdr3_nt: TGTGCCAGCTCCCCGGGACTAGTAAATTACGAGCAGTACTTC

d_call: TRBD2
j_call: TRBJ2-3
v_call: TRBV4-1
clone_size: .
cdr3_aa: CASSRTVSTSGQQDTQYF
cdr3_nt: TGCGCCAGCAGCCGGACGGTATCGACTAGCGGGCAACAAGATACGCAGTATTTT

d_call: TRBD2
j_call: TRBJ2-1
v_call: TRBV7-2
clone_size: .
cdr3_aa: CASSSSLAGGPGFF
cdr3_nt: TGTGCCAGCAGCTCATCCCTAGCGGGAGGGCCTGGGTTCTTC

d_call: .
j_call: TRBJ2-7
v_call: TRBV4-2
clone_size: few
cdr3_aa: CASSPDSYEQYF
cdr3_nt: TGTGCCAGCAGCCCGGACAGCTACGAGCAGTACTTC

d_call: TRBD2
j_call: TRBJ2-1
v_call: TRBV11-3
clone_size: .
cdr3_aa: CASSWTSGSNSYNEQFF
cdr3_nt: TGTGCCAGCAGCTGGACTAGCGGTTCTAATTCCTACAATGAGCAGTTCTTC

d_call: TRBD1
j_call: TRBJ1-4
v_call: TRBV9
clone_size: .
cdr3_aa: CASSIGQGPGGTNEKLFF
cdr3_nt: TGTGCCAGCAGCATAGGACAGGGGCCGGGAGGAACTAATGAAAAACTGTTTTTT

d_call: TRBD1
j_call: TRBJ1-1
v_call: TRBV7-8
clone_size: .
cdr3_aa: CASSSGQAAEAFF
cdr3_nt: TGTGCCAGCAGCTCAGGACAGGCCGCTGAAGCTTTCTTT

d_call: .
j_call: TRBJ2-3
v_call: TRBV2
clone_size: .
cdr3_aa: CASRETGISTDTQYF
cdr3_nt: TGTGCCAGCAGGGAAACCGGGATTAGCACAGATACGCAGTATTTT

d_call: .
j_call: TRBJ2-3
v_call: TRBV30
clone_size: .
cdr3_aa: CAWSVNQRDTQYF
cdr3_nt: TGTGCCTGGAGTGTAAACCAACGAGATACGCAGTATTTT